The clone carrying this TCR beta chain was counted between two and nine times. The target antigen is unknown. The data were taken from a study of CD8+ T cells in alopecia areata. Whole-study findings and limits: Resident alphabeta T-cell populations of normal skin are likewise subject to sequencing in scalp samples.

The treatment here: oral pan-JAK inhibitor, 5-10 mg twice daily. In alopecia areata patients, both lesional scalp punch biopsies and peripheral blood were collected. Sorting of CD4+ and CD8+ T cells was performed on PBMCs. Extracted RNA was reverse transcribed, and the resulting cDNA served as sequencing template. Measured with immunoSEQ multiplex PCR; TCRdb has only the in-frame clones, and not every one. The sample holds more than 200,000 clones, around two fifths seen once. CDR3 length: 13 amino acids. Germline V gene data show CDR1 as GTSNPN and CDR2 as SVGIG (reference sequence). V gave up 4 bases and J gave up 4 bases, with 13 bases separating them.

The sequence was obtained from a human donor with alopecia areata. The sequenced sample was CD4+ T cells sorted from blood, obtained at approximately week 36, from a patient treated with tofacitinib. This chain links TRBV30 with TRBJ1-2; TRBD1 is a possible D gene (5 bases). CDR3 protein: CAWTARGIYGYTF. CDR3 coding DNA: TGTGCCTGGACGGCCCGGGGGATCTATGGCTACACCTTC. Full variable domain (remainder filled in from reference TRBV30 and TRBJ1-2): SQTIHQWPATLVQPVGSPLSLECTVEGTSNPNLYWYRQAAGRGLQLLFYSVGIGQISSEVPQNLSASRPQDRQFILSSKKLLLSDSGFYLCAWTARGIYGYTFGSGTRLTVV.